The T cell receptor beta chain described here comes from a study of T cells in Graves' hyperthyroidism and ophthalmopathy. Overall study findings and caveats: The blood repertoire included most of the expanded thyroid clonotypes above 0.001. It was a median around 6 months before onset that the model predicted ophthalmopathy.

This clonotype was detected ten times or more. Its antigen remains unidentified. This CDR3 contains 14 residues. Between the trimmed V and J ends, which lost 5 bases and 2 bases, there was a span of 13 bases. Per the germline V gene, CDR1 is SGHTA and CDR2 is FQGNSA. From RNA transcripts, TCR beta CDR3 regions were amplified. The TCR CDR3 was amplified in a first-round RT-PCR using the HTBI primer set. TCRdb re-analysed the multiplex PCR reads in MiXCR, keeping a single row per CDR3 protein. The repertoire holds approximately 740,000 distinct CDR3 sequences, with around 15% as singletons. In making diagnoses, clinical symptoms, serum thyroxine and TRAb, thyroid ultrasound and orbital computed tomography were all used. Each 10 ml fresh peripheral blood draw supplied the PBMCs.

The V call is TRBV7-2, the J call TRBJ2-7, with D perhaps TRBD2 (5 bases). Input material: blood. This clonotype was sampled from a woman aged 18-29 years with Graves' hyperthyroidism. For the CDR3, the DNA is TGTGCCAGCAGCCCTCGGGCGGGTACCTACGAGCAGTACTTC. Residues: CASSPRAGTYEQYF.